Shown below are 32 T cell receptor beta chains from a single sample sequenced in a study of patients and donors after allogeneic stem cell transplantation. One entry per CDR3 protein results from TCRdb running MiXCR on the RT-PCR reads. The data contain 800,000 to 1,000,000 distinct CDR3 sequences, roughly 18% of them seen just once; the ten biggest clones take up about 6%. Specimen: blood, either unsorted or a sorted T cell fraction (not recorded which). Receptor source: a human donor who was either an allogeneic HSCT recipient or a stem cell or donor lymphocyte infusion donor (not recorded which). It is not recorded whose cells these are; they may come from a transplant donor.

There are many counts of this clonotype. The rearrangement links TRBV12-3 or TRBV12-4 to TRBJ2-3; TRBD2 matches 7 bases. V lost 7 bases, J lost 3 bases, and 7 bases stayed unmatched. The CDR3 extends over 14 amino acids. The CDR3 nucleotides read TGTGCCAGCACCTTGGTGGGGGGGACAGATACGCAGTATTTT. Translating it yields CASTLVGGTDTQYF.

This clonotype has just a few counts. The chain is built from TRBV7-9 and TRBJ2-1; unclear D gene. V lost 5 bases and J 0 bases, leaving 14 bases between the germline ends. Germline CDR1 and CDR2: SEHNR and FQNEAQ (reference sequence). The CDR3 sequence is 16 residues long. The CDR3 spells CASSPSLGPSYNEQFF. The CDR3 DNA follows: TGTGCCAGCAGCCCCAGCCTCGGCCCCTCCTACAATGAGCAGTTCTTC.

There are a few counts of this clonotype. The chain links TRBV28 to TRBJ2-7; 12 bases match TRBD2. V was pared by 5 bases and J by 5 bases, with 7 bases of the junction left unmatched. Germline-derived CDR1 and CDR2 are MDHEN and SYDVKM. The CDR3 has 15 amino acids. The CDR3 spells CASSPTSGSFNEQYF. Written as DNA, the CDR3 is TGTGCCAGCAGTCCGACTAGCGGGAGTTTCAACGAGCAGTACTTC.

The J gene is TRBJ2-5, the V gene TRBV29-1, with D possibly being TRBD1 or TRBD2 (7 bases each). The CDR3 contains 15 residues. CDR1 and CDR2 from the germline V gene are SQVTM and ANQGSEA. The V and J ends lost 7 bases and 4 bases respectively, with 22 bases between them. The CDR3 is CSAPRGGRDSETQYF. The CDR3 bases are TGCAGCGCCCCCAGGGGGGGGCGGGATTCAGAGACCCAGTACTTC.

The rearrangement uses TRBV14 and TRBJ2-5; 8 nucleotides line up with TRBD1. Germline V gene sequence: CDR1 SGHDN, CDR2 FVKESK. The CDR3 length is 16 residues. V lost 0 bases and J lost 4; bases outside the gene matches: 7. In DNA form, the CDR3 reads TGTGCCAGCAGCCAAGATCTCAGGGGGCACAGAGAGACCCAGTACTTC. Translated: CASSQDLRGHRETQYF.

This sequence joins TRBV4-3 and TRBJ2-3; D is unresolved. V was pared by 8 bases and J by 10 bases, with 7 bases between. There are 9 residues in the CDR3. Germline loops: CDR1 LGHNA, CDR2 YSLEER. CDR3 nucleotide sequence: TGCGCCAGCCCCCCTTCGCAGTATTTT. Its protein product is CASPPSQYF.

This clonotype was seen ten or more times. The chain employs TRBV27 and TRBJ2-1; D is unclear. Germline assignment: CDR1 MNHEY and CDR2 SMNVEV (reference sequence). This CDR3 region has 11 residues. Trimming took 8 bases from V and 4 from J, leaving 6 bases between them. Written as DNA, the CDR3 is TGTGCCAGCGTGGGGTACAATGAGCAGTTCTTC. Its protein product is CASVGYNEQFF.

CDR3 nucleotides: TGCGCCAGCAGCCAAGGCGGGGTAGGGGGCAAAAACATTCAGTACTTC. It codes for CASSQGGVGGKNIQYF. V is TRBV4-1 and J is TRBJ2-4; either TRBD1 or TRBD2 may supply D (6 bases each). CDR1 MGHRA and CDR2 YSYEKL come from the germline V gene. The CDR3 sequence is 16 residues long. V was cut by 1 base and J by 3 bases, with 13 bases left in between.

For the CDR3, the DNA is TGCGCCAGCAGCTTGGGTGACTTGGACAGGGTGGTTGGGGAGCAGTTCTTC. Its translation: CASSLGDLDRVVGEQFF. The chain has TRBV5-1 and TRBJ2-1; TRBD1 agrees at 8 bases. Trimming removed 0 bases from V and 10 bases from J; junction bases left unmatched: 15. This CDR3 comprises 17 residues. Germline V lookup: CDR1 SGHRS, CDR2 YFSETQ. The full variable domain, its missing parts supplied by reference TRBV5-1 and TRBJ2-1, is KAGVTQTPRYLIKTRGQQVTLSCSPISGHRSVSWYQQTPGQGLQFLFEYFSETQRNKGNFPGRFSGRQFSNSRSEMNVSTLELGDSALYLCASSLGDLDRVVGEQFFGPGTRLTVL.

This chain uses TRBV24-1 with TRBJ2-1; D unresolved. This CDR3 region has 13 residues. Looked up from germline, CDR1 is KGHDR and CDR2 is SFDVKD. V shed 4 bases and J shed 9 bases, with 12 bases lying between them. The DNA of the CDR3 is TGTGCCACCAGTGACCCGTCCCCGGGTGAGCAGTTCTTC. This codes for CATSDPSPGEQFF.

This chain joins TRBV6-1 and TRBJ2-7, with D possibly TRBD1 on 5 matching bases. With 6 bases removed from V and 4 bases from J, the gap between germline ends came to 16 bases. The germline CDR1 and CDR2 sequences are MNHNS and SASEGT. The CDR3 consists of 14 residues. The DNA for the CDR3 is TGTGCCAGCAGGCTGGGGCAAAACTCATACGAGCAGTACTTC. It is translated as CASRLGQNSYEQYF.

A few counts support this clonotype. The chain combines TRBV7-2 with TRBJ1-1; D may be TRBD1 (6 bases). Trimming shortened V by 4 bases and J by 8 bases, and 17 bases separated the two germline ends. The CDR3 extends over 14 amino acids. Germline V gene lookup returns CDR1 SGHTA and CDR2 FQGNSA. The CDR3 is CASSYQGPEGEAFF. CDR3 nucleotide sequence: TGTGCCAGCAGCTATCAGGGGCCCGAGGGGGAAGCTTTCTTT.

This clonotype was counted only a few times. The gene calls are TRBV12-3 or TRBV12-4 and TRBJ2-7; 7 positions match TRBD2. The V gene end was trimmed by 6 bases and the J gene end by 4 bases; junction bases not matched to a gene: 12. The CDR3 length is 15 residues. For the CDR3, the DNA is TGTGCCAGCAGCTCCCCCGCTAGCGGAGGTTACGAGCAGTACTTC. Its translation is CASSSPASGGYEQYF.

This clonotype occurred a few times. The rearrangement links TRBV7-8 to TRBJ2-7, with 7 bases lining up with TRBD1. J lost 3 bases, V lost 1 base, and 6 bases had no gene match. Germline V CDR1 and CDR2: SGHVS, FQNEAQ. The CDR3 totals 15 residues. The CDR3 reads CASSLGETGIYEQYF. In DNA, the CDR3 is TGTGCCAGCAGCTTAGGGGAGACAGGGATCTACGAGCAGTACTTC.

This clonotype has a count of ten or more. J is TRBJ2-7 and V is TRBV7-9; D assignment may be TRBD1 or TRBD2 (6 bases each). There are 14 residues in the CDR3. Trimming shortened V by 1 base and J by 3 bases, and 10 bases separated the two germline ends. Germline V gene lookup returns CDR1 SEHNR and CDR2 FQNEAQ (reference sequence). Here the CDR3 DNA reads TGTGCCAGCAGCTTAGTAGGGGGGAACTACGAGCAGTACTTC. This sequence encodes CASSLVGGNYEQYF.

This clonotype was detected a few times. This chain joins TRBV11-2 and TRBJ2-1; TRBD2 aligns across 7 bases. CDR3 length: 14 residues. Germline loops: CDR1 SGHAT, CDR2 FQNNGV. V lost 2 bases, J lost 7 bases, and 5 bases stayed unmatched. The CDR3 coding sequence is TGTGCCAGCAGCTTAACTCCTAGCGGTAATGAGCAGTTCTTC. This sequence encodes CASSLTPSGNEQFF.

This clonotype occurred many times. The genes are TRBV9 and TRBJ1-1; D remains unclear. The V gene lost 3 bases and the J gene lost 0 bases, with 6 bases spanning the gap. CDR3 length equals 13 residues. Germline V CDR1 and CDR2: SGDLS, YYNGEE. The CDR3 DNA is TGTGCCAGCAGCGAAGCGGTGAACACTGAAGCTTTCTTT. Translating gives CASSEAVNTEAFF.

This clonotype showed up just a few times. The chain links TRBV12-3 or TRBV12-4 to TRBJ2-3, with a weak D call TRBD2 (5 bases). The CDR3 is 13 residues long. Between the trimmed V and J ends, which lost 4 bases and 9 bases, there was a span of 14 bases. CDR3 DNA: TGTGCCAGCAGTTCTCCCGGGGTTTCCACGCAGTATTTT. Translated, it gives CASSSPGVSTQYF.

This clonotype appeared a few times. The gene calls are TRBV27 and TRBJ1-5; no firm D call. Germline-derived CDR1 and CDR2 are MNHEY and SMNVEV (reference sequence). V was cut by 0 bases and J by 3 bases, with 6 bases left in between. This CDR3 contains 14 residues. CDR3 coding DNA: TGTGCCAGCAGTTTATCACGCGCCAATCAGCCCCAGCATTTT. It yields the protein CASSLSRANQPQHF.

The rearrangement joins TRBV9 to TRBJ1-6, with 7 bases aligning to TRBD1. Germline CDR1 reads SGDLS; CDR2 reads YYNGEE. V dropped 5 bases and J dropped 9; count of bases not matched to a gene: 11. This CDR3 spans 15 amino acids. In DNA form, the CDR3 reads TGTGCCAGCAGTGCCGGACAGGAGAGAGTTTCACCCCTCCACTTT. Its protein product is CASSAGQERVSPLHF.

The chain has TRBV10-3 and TRBJ1-2; TRBD1 aligns across 11 bases. Germline CDR1 is ENHRY and CDR2 is SYGVKD. Trimming at V came to 10 bases and at J to 7 bases, leaving 8 bases not matched to a gene. This CDR3 is built from 13 residues. CDR3 protein: CATTRTGGPGYTF. As DNA, the CDR3 is TGTGCCACGACCCGGACAGGGGGCCCTGGCTACACCTTC.

The chain joins TRBV4-2 to TRBJ1-1; possibly TRBD1 for D (6 bases). CDR3 length: 18 amino acids. The germline V and J ends were trimmed by 3 bases and 1 base, with 21 bases remaining between them. Germline CDR1 and CDR2: LGHNA and YNFKEQ. CDR3 sequence (DNA): TGTGCCAGCAGCCACACGCCAGGGGAGTCGTTTCAGAACACTGAAGCTTTCTTT. Translating it yields CASSHTPGESFQNTEAFF.

This clonotype was seen a handful of times. V gene TRBV5-1 combines with J gene TRBJ1-1, with D possibly matching TRBD1 (6 bases). The CDR3 sequence is 14 residues long. Deletions cut 3 bases from V and 1 base from J, with 10 bases between. In germline, CDR1 is SGHRS, CDR2 YFSETQ. The CDR3 nucleotides are TGCGCCAGCAGCTCGGCGACAGGGAACACTGAAGCTTTCTTT. Translated: CASSSATGNTEAFF.

The chain recombines TRBV25-1 with TRBJ2-5, with D perhaps matching TRBD2 (6 bases). The germline gives CDR1 MGHDK, CDR2 SYGVNS. The CDR3 totals 13 residues. The V end was cut by 1 base, the J end by 5 bases, with 8 bases between. CDR3 DNA sequence: TGTGCCAGCAGTGAATTAGGGAGGGAGACCCAGTACTTC. Its protein product is CASSELGRETQYF.

This clonotype turned up a few times. The CDR3 protein is CSARMLSSSYNEQFF. Here the CDR3 DNA reads TGCAGTGCTAGGATGCTATCGAGCTCCTACAATGAGCAGTTCTTC. V usage is TRBV20-1 and J usage is TRBJ2-1, with no clear D. The CDR3 covers 15 residues. Per the germline V gene, CDR1 is DFQATT and CDR2 is SNEGSKA (reference sequence). The V and J ends lost 3 bases and 0 bases respectively, with 12 bases between them.

The V gene is TRBV12-3 or TRBV12-4, the J gene TRBJ1-1; D unresolved. This CDR3 region has 13 residues. The germline V and J ends were trimmed by 5 bases and 0 bases, with 7 bases remaining between them. DNA of the CDR3: TGTGCCAGCAGTCCCCATGTGAACACTGAAGCTTTCTTT. Encoded protein: CASSPHVNTEAFF.

This clonotype has just a few counts. The CDR3, as DNA: TGCGCCAGCAGCTTCTTCGGACCAACTAATGAAAAACTGTTTTTT. It codes for CASSFFGPTNEKLFF. The rearrangement uses TRBV5-1 and TRBJ1-4; the D is unclear. The V gene's germline CDR1 is SGHRS and CDR2 YFSETQ. The CDR3 spans 15 residues. The V gene lost 2 bases and the J gene lost 0 bases, with 8 bases spanning the gap.

This clonotype has just a few counts. V usage is TRBV20-1 and J usage is TRBJ1-1; 8 bases align to TRBD1. Trimming cost V 0 bases and J 0 bases; bases outside gene matches: 12. CDR1 and CDR2 (germline): DFQATT, SNEGSKA (reference sequence). This CDR3 spans 18 amino acids. DNA of the CDR3: TGCAGTGCTAGAGATCCTAACCGGGACAGGTTGGTGAACACTGAAGCTTTCTTT. It yields the protein CSARDPNRDRLVNTEAFF.

This clonotype was observed a handful of times. The chain joins TRBV6-5 to TRBJ2-6, with D unresolved. Germline CDR1 MNHEY, CDR2 SVGAGI. This CDR3 comprises 17 residues. V was pared by 2 bases and J by 0 bases, with 11 bases between. The CDR3 DNA sequence: TGTGCCAGCAGTTACCCTGCTTTAGGCTCTGGGGCCAACGTCCTGACTTTC. Translating gives CASSYPALGSGANVLTF.

This clonotype has a handful of counts. The J gene is TRBJ2-3, the V gene TRBV27, with D possibly TRBD1 on 6 matching bases. The germline V gene encodes CDR1 MNHEY and CDR2 SMNVEV (reference sequence). This CDR3 is 13 amino acids long. The V and J ends lost 6 bases and 6 bases respectively, with 13 bases between them. As DNA, the CDR3 is TGTGCCAGCAGACCTGGGGGCGCGGATACGCAGTATTTT. It yields the protein CASRPGGADTQYF.

This clonotype has only a few counts. In DNA, the CDR3 is TGCGCCAGCAGCTTGTATGGGTCGGGGGCCTCTGAAGCTTTCTTT. It yields the protein CASSLYGSGASEAFF. The chain uses TRBV5-1 and TRBJ1-1; tentatively, D is TRBD1 (6 bases). With 1 base removed from V and 6 bases from J, the gap between germline ends came to 16 bases. The CDR3 covers 15 residues. Per germline, CDR1 SGHRS and CDR2 YFSETQ.

This clonotype appeared a few times. V usage is TRBV3-1 and J usage is TRBJ2-5; D is unresolved. The germline V and J ends were trimmed by 2 bases and 2 bases, with 12 bases remaining between them. Germline CDR1 and CDR2: LGHDT and YNNKEL (reference sequence). There are 15 residues in the CDR3. In DNA, the CDR3 is TGTGCCAGCAGCCAAACGCTCCTCGGGCAAGAGACCCAGTACTTC. Its protein is CASSQTLLGQETQYF.